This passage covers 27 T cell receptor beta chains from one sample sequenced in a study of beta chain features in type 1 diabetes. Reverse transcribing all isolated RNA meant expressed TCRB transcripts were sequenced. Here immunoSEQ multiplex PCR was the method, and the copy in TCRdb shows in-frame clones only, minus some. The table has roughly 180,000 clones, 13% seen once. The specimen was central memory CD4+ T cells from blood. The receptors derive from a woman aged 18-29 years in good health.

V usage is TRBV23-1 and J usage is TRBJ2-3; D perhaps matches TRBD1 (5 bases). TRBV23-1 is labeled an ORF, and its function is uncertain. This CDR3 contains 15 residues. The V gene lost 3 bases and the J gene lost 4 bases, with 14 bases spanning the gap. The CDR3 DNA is TGCGCCAGCAGTCACCCAGGGTTGACGGCAGATACGCAGTATTTT. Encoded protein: CASSHPGLTADTQYF.

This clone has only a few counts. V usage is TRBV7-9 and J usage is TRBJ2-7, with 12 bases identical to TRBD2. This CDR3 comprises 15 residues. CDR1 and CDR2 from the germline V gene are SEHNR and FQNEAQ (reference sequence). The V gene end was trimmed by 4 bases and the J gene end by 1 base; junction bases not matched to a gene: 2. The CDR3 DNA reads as TGTGCCAGCAGCTCGGGGACTAGCGGGTCCTACGAGCAGTACTTC. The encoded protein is CASSSGTSGSYEQYF.

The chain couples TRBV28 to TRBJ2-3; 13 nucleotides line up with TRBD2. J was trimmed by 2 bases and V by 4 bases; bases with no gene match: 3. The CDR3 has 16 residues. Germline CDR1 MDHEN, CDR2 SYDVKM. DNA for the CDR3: TGTGCCAGCAGTTCGGGACTAGCGGGATTCACAGATACGCAGTATTTT. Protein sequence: CASSSGLAGFTDTQYF.

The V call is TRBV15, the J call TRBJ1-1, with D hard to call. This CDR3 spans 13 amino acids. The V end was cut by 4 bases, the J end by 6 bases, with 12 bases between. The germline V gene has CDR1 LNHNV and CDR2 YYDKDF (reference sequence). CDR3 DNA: TGTGCCACCAGCACCCTTCAACAGTCTGAAGCTTTCTTT. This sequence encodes CATSTLQQSEAFF. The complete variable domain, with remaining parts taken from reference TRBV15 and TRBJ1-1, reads DAMVIQNPRYQVTQFGKPVTLSCSQTLNHNVMYWYQQKSSQAPKLLFHYYDKDFNNEADTPDNFQSRRPNTSFCFLDIRSPGLGDTAMYLCATSTLQQSEAFFGQGTRLTVV.

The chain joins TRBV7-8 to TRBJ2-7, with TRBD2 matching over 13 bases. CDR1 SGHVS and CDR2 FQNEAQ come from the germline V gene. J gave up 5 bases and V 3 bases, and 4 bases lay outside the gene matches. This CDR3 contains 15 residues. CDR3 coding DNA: TGTGCCAGCAGCTTTAGGACTAGCGGGAGCCACGAGCAGTACTTC. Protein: CASSFRTSGSHEQYF.

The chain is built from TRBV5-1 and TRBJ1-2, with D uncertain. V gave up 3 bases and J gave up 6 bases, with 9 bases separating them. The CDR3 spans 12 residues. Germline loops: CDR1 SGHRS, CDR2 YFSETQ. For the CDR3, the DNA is TGCGCCAGCAGCTCCCAATCCCATGGCTACACCTTC. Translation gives CASSSQSHGYTF.

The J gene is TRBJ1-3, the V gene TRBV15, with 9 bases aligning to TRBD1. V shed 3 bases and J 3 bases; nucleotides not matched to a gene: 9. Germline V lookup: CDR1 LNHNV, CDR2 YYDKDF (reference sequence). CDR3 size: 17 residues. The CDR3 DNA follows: TGTGCCACCAGCAGGGAAGTACAGGGGGCATTTGGAAACACCATATATTTT. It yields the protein CATSREVQGAFGNTIYF.

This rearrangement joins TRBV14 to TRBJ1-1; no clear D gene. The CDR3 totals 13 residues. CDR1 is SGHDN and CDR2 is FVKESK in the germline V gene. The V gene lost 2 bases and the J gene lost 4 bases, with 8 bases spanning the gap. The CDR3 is CASSQRGTTEAFF. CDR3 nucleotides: TGTGCCAGCAGCCAACGAGGTACCACTGAAGCTTTCTTT.

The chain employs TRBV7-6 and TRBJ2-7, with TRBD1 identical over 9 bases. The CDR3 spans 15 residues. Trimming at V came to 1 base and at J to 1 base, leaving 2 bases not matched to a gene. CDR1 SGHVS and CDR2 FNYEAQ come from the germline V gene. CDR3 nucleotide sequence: TGTGCCAGCAGCTTAGACAGGGGGCCATCCTACGAGCAGTACTTC. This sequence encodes CASSLDRGPSYEQYF.

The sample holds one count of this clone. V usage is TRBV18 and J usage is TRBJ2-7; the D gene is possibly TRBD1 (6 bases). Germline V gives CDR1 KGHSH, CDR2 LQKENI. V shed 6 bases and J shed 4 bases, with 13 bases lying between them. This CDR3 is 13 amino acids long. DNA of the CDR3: TGTGCCAGCTCCAAATCCCAGGGGTACGAGCAGTACTTC. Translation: CASSKSQGYEQYF.

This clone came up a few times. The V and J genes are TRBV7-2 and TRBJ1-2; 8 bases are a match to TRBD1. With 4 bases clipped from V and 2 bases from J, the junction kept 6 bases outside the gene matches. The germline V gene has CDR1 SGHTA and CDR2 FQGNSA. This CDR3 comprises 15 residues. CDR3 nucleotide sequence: TGTGCCAGCAGCTCAGGACAGGGCACGAACTATGGCTACACCTTC. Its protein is CASSSGQGTNYGYTF.

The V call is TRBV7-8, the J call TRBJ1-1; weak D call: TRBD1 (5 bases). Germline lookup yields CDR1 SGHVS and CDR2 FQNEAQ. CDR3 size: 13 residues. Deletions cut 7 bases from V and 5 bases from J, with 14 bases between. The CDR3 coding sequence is TGTGCCAGCAACGTCGGGGGTGAGACTGAAGCTTTCTTT. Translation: CASNVGGETEAFF.

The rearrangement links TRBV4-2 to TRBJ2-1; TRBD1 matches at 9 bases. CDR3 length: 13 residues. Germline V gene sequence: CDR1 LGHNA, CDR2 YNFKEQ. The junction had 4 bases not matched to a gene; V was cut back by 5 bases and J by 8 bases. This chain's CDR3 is CASSFDRGDEQFF. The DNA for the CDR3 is TGTGCCAGCAGCTTTGACAGGGGGGATGAGCAGTTCTTC.

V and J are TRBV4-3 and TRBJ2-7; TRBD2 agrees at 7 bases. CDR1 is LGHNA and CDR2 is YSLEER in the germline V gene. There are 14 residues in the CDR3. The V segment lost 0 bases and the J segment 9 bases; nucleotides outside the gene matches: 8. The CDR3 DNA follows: TGCGCCAGCAGCCAAGAGGCCAGAACGGGAGGGCAGTACTTC. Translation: CASSQEARTGGQYF.

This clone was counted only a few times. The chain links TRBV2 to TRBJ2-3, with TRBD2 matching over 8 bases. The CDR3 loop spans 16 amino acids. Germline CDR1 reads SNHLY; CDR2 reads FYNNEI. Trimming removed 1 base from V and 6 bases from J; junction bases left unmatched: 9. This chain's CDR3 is CASSEDVAGGLDTQYF. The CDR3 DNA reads TGTGCCAGCAGTGAAGATGTGGCGGGAGGTCTGGATACGCAGTATTTT.

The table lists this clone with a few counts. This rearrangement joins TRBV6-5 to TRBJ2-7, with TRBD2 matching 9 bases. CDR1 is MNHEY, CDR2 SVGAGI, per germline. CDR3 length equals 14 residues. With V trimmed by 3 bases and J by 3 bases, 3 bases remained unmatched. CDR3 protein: CASSYWREGYEQYF. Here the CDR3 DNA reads TGTGCCAGCAGTTATTGGCGGGAGGGCTACGAGCAGTACTTC.

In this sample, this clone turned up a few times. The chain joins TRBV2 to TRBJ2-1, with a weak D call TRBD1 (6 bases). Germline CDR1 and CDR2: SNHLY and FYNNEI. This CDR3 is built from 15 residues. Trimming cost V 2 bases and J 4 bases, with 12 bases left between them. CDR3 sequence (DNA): TGTGCCAGCAGTGAACAGGGGTTGGGGTACAATGAGCAGTTCTTC. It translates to CASSEQGLGYNEQFF.

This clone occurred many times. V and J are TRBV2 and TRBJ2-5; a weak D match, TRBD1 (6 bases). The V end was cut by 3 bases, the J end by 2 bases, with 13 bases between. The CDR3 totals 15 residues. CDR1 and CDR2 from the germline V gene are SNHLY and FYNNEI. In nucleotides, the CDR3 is TGTGCCAGCAGTGACTCATGGGGGCCACAAGAGACCCAGTACTTC. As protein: CASSDSWGPQETQYF.

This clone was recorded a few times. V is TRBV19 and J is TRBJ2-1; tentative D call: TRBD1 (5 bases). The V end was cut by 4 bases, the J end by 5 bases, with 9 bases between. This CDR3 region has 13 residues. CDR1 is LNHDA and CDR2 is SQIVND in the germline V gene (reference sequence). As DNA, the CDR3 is TGTGCCAGTAGTACACAGGCTAACAATGAGCAGTTCTTC. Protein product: CASSTQANNEQFF.

The CDR3 sequence is CASRRGRVSDYEQYF. The CDR3 bases are TGTGCCAGCAGGCGCGGGAGAGTATCTGACTACGAGCAGTACTTC. This chain uses TRBV6-5 with TRBJ2-7, with TRBD2 matching over 7 bases. Germline CDR1 reads MNHEY; CDR2 reads SVGAGI. V was pared by 6 bases and J by 3 bases, with 11 bases of the junction left unmatched. This CDR3 comprises 15 residues.

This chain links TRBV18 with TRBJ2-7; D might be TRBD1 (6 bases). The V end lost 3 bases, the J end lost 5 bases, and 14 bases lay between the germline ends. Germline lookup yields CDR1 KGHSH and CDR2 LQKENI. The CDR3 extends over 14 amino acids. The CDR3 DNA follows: TGTGCCAGCTCACCCCAGGGAGCAGGGGACGAGCAGTACTTC. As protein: CASSPQGAGDEQYF.

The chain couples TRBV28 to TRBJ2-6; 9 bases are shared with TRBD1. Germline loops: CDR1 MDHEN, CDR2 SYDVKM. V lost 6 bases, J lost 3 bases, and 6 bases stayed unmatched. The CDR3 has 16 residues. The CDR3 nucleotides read TGTGCCAGCAGGCTAACAGGGGGCTATGGGGCCAACGTCCTGACTTTC. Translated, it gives CASRLTGGYGANVLTF.

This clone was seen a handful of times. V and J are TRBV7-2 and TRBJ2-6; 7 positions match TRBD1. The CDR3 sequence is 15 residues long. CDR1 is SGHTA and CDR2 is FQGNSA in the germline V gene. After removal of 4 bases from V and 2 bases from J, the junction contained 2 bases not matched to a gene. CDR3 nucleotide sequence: TGTGCCAGCAGCTCTGGACAGGCTGGGGCCAACGTCCTGACTTTC. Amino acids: CASSSGQAGANVLTF.

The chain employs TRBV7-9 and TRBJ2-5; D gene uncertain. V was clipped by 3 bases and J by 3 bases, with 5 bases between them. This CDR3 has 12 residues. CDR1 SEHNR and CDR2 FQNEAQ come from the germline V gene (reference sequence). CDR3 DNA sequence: TGTGCCAGCAGCTTCAGGAAAGAGACCCAGTACTTC. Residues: CASSFRKETQYF. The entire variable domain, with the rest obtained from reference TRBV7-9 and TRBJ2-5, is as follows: DTGVSQNPRHKITKRGQNVTFRCDPISEHNRLYWYRQTLGQGPEFLTYFQNEAQLEKSRLLSDRFSAERPKGSFSTLEIQRTEQGDSAMYLCASSFRKETQYFGPGTRLLVL.

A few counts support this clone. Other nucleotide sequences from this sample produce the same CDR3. The DNA of the CDR3 is TGTGCCATCAGTTCCGGGACAGGGACCTACGAGCAGTACTTC. It translates to CAISSGTGTYEQYF. V gene TRBV10-3 combines with J gene TRBJ2-7; TRBD1 matches 9 bases. This CDR3 spans 14 amino acids. The germline CDR1 and CDR2 sequences are ENHRY and SYGVKD. Trimming took 5 bases from V and 2 from J; bases not matched to a gene: 4.

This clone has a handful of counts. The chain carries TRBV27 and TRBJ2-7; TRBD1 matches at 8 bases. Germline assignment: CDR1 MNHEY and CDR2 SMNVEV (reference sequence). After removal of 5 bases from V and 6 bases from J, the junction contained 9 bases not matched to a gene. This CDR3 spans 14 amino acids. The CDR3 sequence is CASSRPGQGVEQYF. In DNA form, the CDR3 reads TGTGCCAGCAGTCGCCCCGGACAGGGTGTCGAGCAGTACTTC.

The CDR3 DNA sequence: TGTGCCAGCAGCCAAGAATGGCAGGTGAACACTGAAGCTTTCTTT. Its protein product is CASSQEWQVNTEAFF. The J gene is TRBJ1-1, the V gene TRBV14, with no clear D. Germline assignment: CDR1 SGHDN and CDR2 FVKESK. The V gene lost 0 bases and the J gene lost 0 bases, with 8 bases spanning the gap. The length of the CDR3 is 15 residues.